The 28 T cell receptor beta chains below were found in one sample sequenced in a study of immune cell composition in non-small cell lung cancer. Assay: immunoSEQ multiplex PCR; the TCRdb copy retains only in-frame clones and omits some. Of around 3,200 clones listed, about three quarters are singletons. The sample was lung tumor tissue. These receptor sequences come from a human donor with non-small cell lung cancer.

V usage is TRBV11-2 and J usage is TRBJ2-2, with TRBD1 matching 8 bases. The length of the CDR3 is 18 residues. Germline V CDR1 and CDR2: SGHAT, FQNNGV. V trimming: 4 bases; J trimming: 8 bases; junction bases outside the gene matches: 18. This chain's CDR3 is CASSSAIGQGGSWGELFF. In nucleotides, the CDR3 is TGTGCCAGCAGCTCCGCCATAGGACAGGGAGGTTCTTGGGGGGAGCTGTTTTTT.

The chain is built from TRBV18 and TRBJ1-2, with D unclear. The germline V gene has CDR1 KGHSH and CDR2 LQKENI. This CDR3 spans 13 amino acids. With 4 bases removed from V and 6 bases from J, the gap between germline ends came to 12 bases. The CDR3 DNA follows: TGTGCCAGCTCACGCGCGGGGAGGGATGGCTACACCTTC. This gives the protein CASSRAGRDGYTF.

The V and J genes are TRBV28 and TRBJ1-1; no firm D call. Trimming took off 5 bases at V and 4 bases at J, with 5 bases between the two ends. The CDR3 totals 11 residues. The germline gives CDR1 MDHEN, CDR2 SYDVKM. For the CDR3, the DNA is TGTGCCAGCAGTCCGGGCACTGAAGCTTTCTTT. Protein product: CASSPGTEAFF.

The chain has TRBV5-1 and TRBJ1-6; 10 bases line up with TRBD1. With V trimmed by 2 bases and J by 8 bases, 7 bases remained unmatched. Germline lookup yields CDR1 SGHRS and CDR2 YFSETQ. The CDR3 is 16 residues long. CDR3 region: CASSLRTGGQDSPLHF. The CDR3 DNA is TGCGCCAGCAGCTTACGGACAGGGGGTCAAGATTCACCCCTCCACTTT.

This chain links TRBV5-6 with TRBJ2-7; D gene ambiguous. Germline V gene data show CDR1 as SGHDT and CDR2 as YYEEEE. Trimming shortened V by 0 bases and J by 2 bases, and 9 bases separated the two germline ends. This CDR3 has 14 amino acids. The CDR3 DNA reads TGTGCCAGCAGCTTGGGGGCAGTTACCTACGAGCAGTACTTC. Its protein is CASSLGAVTYEQYF. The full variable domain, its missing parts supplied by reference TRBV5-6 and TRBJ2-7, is DAGVTQSPTHLIKTRGQQVTLRCSPKSGHDTVSWYQQALGQGPQFIFQYYEEEERQRGNFPDRFSGHQFPNYSSELNVNALLLGDSALYLCASSLGAVTYEQYFGPGTRLTVT.

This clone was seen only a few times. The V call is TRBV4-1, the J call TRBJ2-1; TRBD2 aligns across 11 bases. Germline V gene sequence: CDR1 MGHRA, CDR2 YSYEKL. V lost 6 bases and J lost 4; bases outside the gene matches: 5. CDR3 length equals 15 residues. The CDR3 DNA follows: TGCGCCAGCAGGGCGACTAGCGGGGATTACAATGAGCAGTTCTTC. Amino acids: CASRATSGDYNEQFF.

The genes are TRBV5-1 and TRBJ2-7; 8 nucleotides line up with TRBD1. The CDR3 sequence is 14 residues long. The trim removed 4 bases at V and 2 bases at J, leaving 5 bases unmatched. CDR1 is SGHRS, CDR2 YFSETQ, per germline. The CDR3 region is CASSPDRATYEQYF. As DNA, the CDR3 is TGCGCCAGCAGCCCGGACAGGGCCACCTACGAGCAGTACTTC.

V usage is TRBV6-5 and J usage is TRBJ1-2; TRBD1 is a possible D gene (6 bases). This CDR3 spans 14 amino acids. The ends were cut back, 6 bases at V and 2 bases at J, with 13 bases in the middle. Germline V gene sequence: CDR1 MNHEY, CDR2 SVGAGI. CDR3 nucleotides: TGTGCCAGCAGCCCCGGGACACAAAACTATGGCTACACCTTC. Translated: CASSPGTQNYGYTF.

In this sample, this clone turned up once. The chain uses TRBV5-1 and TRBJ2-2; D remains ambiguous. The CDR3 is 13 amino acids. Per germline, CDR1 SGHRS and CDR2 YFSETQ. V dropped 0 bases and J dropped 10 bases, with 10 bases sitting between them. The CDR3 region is CASSLASAMELFF. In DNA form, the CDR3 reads TGCGCCAGCAGCTTGGCCTCCGCGATGGAGCTGTTTTTT.

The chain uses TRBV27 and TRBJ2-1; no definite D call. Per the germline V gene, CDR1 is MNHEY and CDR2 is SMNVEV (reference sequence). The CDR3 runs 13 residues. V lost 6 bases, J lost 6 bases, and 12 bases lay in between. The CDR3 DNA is TGTGCCAGCAGAGCATTCGGTTTCAATGAGCAGTTCTTC. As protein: CASRAFGFNEQFF.

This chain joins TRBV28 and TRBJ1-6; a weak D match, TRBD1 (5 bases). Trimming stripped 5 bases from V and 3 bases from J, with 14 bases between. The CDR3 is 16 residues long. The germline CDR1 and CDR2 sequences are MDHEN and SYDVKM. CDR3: CASSPLGGNYNSPLHF. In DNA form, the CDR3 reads TGTGCCAGCAGTCCCCTTGGGGGGAACTATAATTCACCCCTCCACTTT.

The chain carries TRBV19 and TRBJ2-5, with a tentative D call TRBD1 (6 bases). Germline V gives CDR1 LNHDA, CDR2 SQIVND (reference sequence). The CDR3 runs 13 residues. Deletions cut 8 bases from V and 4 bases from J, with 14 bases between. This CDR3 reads CASGRQAGETQYF. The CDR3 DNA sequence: TGTGCCAGTGGCAGACAGGCTGGAGAGACCCAGTACTTC.

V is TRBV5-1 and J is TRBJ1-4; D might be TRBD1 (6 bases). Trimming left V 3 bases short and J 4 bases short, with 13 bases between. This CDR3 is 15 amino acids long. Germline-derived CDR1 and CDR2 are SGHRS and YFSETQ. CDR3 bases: TGCGCCAGCAGCTGGCAGGGGACGATTAATGAAAAACTGTTTTTT. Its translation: CASSWQGTINEKLFF.

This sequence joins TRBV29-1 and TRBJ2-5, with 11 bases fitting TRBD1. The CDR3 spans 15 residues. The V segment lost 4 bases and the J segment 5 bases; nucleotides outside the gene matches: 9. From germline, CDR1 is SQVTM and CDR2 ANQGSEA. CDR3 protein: CSVGRRTGGIETQYF. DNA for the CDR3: TGCAGCGTTGGGCGCAGGACAGGGGGCATCGAGACCCAGTACTTC. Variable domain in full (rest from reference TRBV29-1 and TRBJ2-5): SAVISQKPSRDICQRGTSLTIQCQVDSQVTMMFWYRQQPGQSLTLIATANQGSEATYESGFVIDKFPISRPNLTFSTLTVSNMSPEDSSIYLCSVGRRTGGIETQYFGPGTRLLVL.

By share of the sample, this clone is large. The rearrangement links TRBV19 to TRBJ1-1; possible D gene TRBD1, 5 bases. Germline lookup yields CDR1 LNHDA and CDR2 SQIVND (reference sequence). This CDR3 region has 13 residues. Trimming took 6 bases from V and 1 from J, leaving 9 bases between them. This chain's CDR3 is CASRRGSNTEAFF. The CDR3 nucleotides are TGTGCCAGTAGACGGGGGTCGAACACTGAAGCTTTCTTT.

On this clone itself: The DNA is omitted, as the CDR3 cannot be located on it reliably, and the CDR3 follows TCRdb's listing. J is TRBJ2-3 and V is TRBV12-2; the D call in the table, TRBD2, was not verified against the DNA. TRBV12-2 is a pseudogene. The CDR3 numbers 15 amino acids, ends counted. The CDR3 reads CASRPVAGGTDTQYF.

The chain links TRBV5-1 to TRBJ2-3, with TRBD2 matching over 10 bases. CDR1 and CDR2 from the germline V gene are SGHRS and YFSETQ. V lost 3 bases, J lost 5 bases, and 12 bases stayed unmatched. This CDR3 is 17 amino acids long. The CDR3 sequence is CASSSTAGGPSVDTQYF. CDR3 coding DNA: TGCGCCAGCAGCTCTACAGCGGGGGGGCCATCAGTAGATACGCAGTATTTT.

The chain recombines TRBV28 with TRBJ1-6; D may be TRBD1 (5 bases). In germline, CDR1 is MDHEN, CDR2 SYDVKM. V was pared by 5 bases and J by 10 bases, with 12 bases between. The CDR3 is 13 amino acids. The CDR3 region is CASSLTVASPLHF. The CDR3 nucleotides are TGTGCCAGCAGTCTGACAGTTGCCTCACCCCTCCACTTT.

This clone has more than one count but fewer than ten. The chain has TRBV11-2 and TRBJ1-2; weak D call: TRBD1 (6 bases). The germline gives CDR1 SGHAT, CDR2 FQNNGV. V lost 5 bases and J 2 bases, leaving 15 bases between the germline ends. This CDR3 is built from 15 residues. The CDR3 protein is CASSPRTETNYGYTF. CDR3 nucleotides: TGTGCCAGCAGCCCACGGACAGAGACAAACTATGGCTACACCTTC.

The CDR3 loop reads CASSLRWDSPSEQYF. CDR3 sequence (DNA): TGTGCCAGCAGCCTCAGATGGGACTCCCCTTCCGAGCAGTACTTC. The V and J genes are TRBV11-2 and TRBJ2-7; maybe TRBD2 (6 bases). V was pared by 5 bases and J by 6 bases, with 20 bases between. The CDR3 sequence is 15 residues long. Germline V lookup: CDR1 SGHAT, CDR2 FQNNGV.

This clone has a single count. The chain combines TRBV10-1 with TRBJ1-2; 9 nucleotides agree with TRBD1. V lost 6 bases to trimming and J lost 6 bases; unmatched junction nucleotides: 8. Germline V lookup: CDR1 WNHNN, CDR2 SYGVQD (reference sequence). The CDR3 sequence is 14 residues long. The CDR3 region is CASRRGQGQNGYTF. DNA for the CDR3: TGCGCCAGCAGGAGAGGACAGGGGCAAAATGGCTACACCTTC.

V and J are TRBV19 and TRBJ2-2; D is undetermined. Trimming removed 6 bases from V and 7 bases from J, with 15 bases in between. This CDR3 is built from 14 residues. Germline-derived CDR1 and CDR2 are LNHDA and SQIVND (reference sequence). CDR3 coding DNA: TGTGCCAGTAGGTCTCTAATCTTCGGCGGGGAGCTGTTTTTT. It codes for CASRSLIFGGELFF.

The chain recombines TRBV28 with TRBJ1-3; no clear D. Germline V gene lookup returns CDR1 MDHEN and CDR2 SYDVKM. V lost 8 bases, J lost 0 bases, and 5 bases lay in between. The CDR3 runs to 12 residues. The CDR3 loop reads CASSVSGNTIYF. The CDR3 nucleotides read TGTGCCAGCTCCGTCTCTGGAAACACCATATATTTT. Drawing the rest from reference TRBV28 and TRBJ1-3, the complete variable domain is DVKVTQSSRYLVKRTGEKVFLECVQDMDHENMFWYRQDPGLGLRLIYFSYDVKMKEKGDIPEGYSVSREKKERFSLILESASTNQTSMYLCASSVSGNTIYFGEGSWLTVV.

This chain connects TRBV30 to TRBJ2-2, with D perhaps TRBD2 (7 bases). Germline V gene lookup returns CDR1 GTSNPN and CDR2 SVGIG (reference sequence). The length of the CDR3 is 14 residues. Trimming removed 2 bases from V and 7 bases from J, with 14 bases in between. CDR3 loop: CAWSMWGGGGELFF. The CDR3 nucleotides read TGTGCCTGGAGTATGTGGGGGGGCGGCGGGGAGCTGTTTTTT.

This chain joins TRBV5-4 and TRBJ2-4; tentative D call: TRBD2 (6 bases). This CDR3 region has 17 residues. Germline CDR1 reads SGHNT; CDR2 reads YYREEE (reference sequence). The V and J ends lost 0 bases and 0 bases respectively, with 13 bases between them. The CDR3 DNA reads TGTGCCAGCAGCTTGGCCGGGGGAGCCTTAGCCAAAAACATTCAGTACTTC. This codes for CASSLAGGALAKNIQYF.

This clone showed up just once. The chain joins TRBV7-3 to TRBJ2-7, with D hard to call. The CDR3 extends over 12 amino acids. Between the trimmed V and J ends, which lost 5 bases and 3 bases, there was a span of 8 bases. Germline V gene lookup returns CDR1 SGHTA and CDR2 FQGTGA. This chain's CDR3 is CASSPSGYEQYF. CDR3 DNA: TGTGCCAGCAGCCCCTCGGGCTACGAGCAGTACTTC.

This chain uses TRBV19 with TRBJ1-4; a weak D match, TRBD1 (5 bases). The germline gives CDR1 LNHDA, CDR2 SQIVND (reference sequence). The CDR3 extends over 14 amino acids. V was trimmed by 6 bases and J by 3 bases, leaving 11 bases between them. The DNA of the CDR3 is TGTGCCAGTAGAAAGGGGACTGCTAATGAAAAACTGTTTTTT. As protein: CASRKGTANEKLFF.

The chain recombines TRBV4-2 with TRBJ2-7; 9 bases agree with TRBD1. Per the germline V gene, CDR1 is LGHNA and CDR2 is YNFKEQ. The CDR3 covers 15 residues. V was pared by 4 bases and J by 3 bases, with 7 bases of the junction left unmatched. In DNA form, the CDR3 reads TGTGCCAGCAGCCCCCCGGGACAGGGTGGCTACGAGCAGTACTTC. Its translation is CASSPPGQGGYEQYF.